The 23 T cell receptor beta chains below all came from one sample that was sequenced in a study of blood T cell repertoires in COVID-19. The protocol was immunoSEQ multiplex PCR, while the TCRdb copy is restricted to in-frame clones and leaves out a portion. This sample yields fewer than 700,000 clones, of which approximately 88% are seen a single time; less than 9% belongs to the top ten. The specimen sequenced was peripheral blood. The receptors stem from a woman in her fifties or sixties with COVID-19, enrolled during active disease.

The V and J genes are TRBV5-4 and TRBJ1-1; 8 bases agree with TRBD1. Germline values: CDR1 SGHNT, CDR2 YYREEE (reference sequence). Trimming took 4 bases from V and 9 from J; bases not matched to a gene: 5. The CDR3 is made up of 12 amino acids. CDR3 nucleotides: TGTGCCAGCAGCCACGACAGGGGTAAAGCTTTCTTT. This encodes CASSHDRGKAFF.

This chain uses TRBV24-1 with TRBJ2-2; D is ambiguous. The V gene lost 5 bases and the J gene lost 3 bases, with 9 bases spanning the gap. Germline CDR1 and CDR2: KGHDR and SFDVKD. This CDR3 contains 14 residues. CDR3 sequence reads: CATSGPVDTGELFF. The CDR3 region has the DNA TGTGCCACCAGTGGCCCAGTTGACACCGGGGAGCTGTTTTTT.

The chain uses TRBV18 and TRBJ2-3; D might be TRBD1 (6 bases). CDR3 length: 16 residues. Trimming left V 2 bases short and J 0 bases short, with 12 bases between. Germline values: CDR1 KGHSH, CDR2 LQKENI. DNA of the CDR3: TGTGCCAGCTCACCAGGGGGCCATTTAAGCACAGATACGCAGTATTTT. It encodes CASSPGGHLSTDTQYF. Drawing the rest from reference TRBV18 and TRBJ2-3, the complete variable domain is NAGVMQNPRHLVRRRGQEARLRCSPMKGHSHVYWYRQLPEEGLKFMVYLQKENIIDESGMPKERFSAEFPKEGPSILRIQQVVRGDSAAYFCASSPGGHLSTDTQYFGPGTRLTVL.

The CDR3 DNA reads as TGTGCCTGGGCGAAAACTAGCGGGGGGGTCCTTAGCACAGATACGCAGTATTTT. It is translated as CAWAKTSGGVLSTDTQYF. The chain uses TRBV30 and TRBJ2-3, with 13 nucleotides matching TRBD2. This CDR3 spans 18 amino acids. The V gene end was trimmed by 5 bases and the J gene end by 0 bases; junction bases not matched to a gene: 11. CDR1 is GTSNPN, CDR2 SVGIG, per germline (reference sequence). The full variable domain, rest sourced from reference TRBV30 and TRBJ2-3, is SQTIHQWPATLVQPVGSPLSLECTVEGTSNPNLYWYRQAAGRGLQLLFYSVGIGQISSEVPQNLSASRPQDRQFILSSKKLLLSDSGFYLCAWAKTSGGVLSTDTQYFGPGTRLTVL.

The chain carries TRBV30 and TRBJ1-1; a possible D gene is TRBD1 (5 bases). This CDR3 has 15 residues. Trimming took 3 bases from V and 5 from J, leaving 19 bases between them. CDR1 is GTSNPN, CDR2 SVGIG, per germline (reference sequence). CDR3 sequence reads: CAWRSAGRGRTEAFF. The CDR3 DNA is TGTGCCTGGAGGTCCGCCGGAAGGGGTCGGACTGAAGCTTTCTTT. Combining the CDR3 with reference TRBV30 and TRBJ1-1 gives the whole variable domain SQTIHQWPATLVQPVGSPLSLECTVEGTSNPNLYWYRQAAGRGLQLLFYSVGIGQISSEVPQNLSASRPQDRQFILSSKKLLLSDSGFYLCAWRSAGRGRTEAFFGQGTRLTVV.

V and J are TRBV10-2 and TRBJ1-1; 7 nucleotides agree with TRBD1. The CDR3 totals 14 residues. Germline lookup yields CDR1 WSHSY and CDR2 SAAADI. Trimming cost V 4 bases and J 4 bases; bases outside gene matches: 6. The CDR3 sequence: CASSAHDRATEAFF. CDR3 coding DNA: TGCGCCAGCAGTGCGCATGACAGGGCCACTGAAGCTTTCTTT.

This chain uses TRBV20-1 with TRBJ1-1; D gene unclear. The CDR3 runs to 11 residues. The V gene's germline CDR1 is DFQATT and CDR2 SNEGSKA (reference sequence). Trimming pared 6 bases from V and 5 bases from J, leaving 10 bases between. The CDR3 DNA follows: TGCAGTGCAGCTTTTATAACTGAAGCTTTCTTT. Its protein product is CSAAFITEAFF.

The rearrangement links TRBV4-2 to TRBJ1-2; a possible D gene is TRBD1 (6 bases). This CDR3 has 14 amino acids. Per the germline V gene, CDR1 is LGHNA and CDR2 is YNFKEQ. Trimming stripped 1 base from V and 4 bases from J, with 10 bases between. The CDR3 is CASSQGGPTYGYTF. CDR3 nucleotide sequence: TGTGCCAGCAGCCAAGGGGGGCCCACCTATGGCTACACCTTC.

V gene TRBV5-1 combines with J gene TRBJ2-3; 10 positions agree with TRBD1. Looked up from germline, CDR1 is SGHRS and CDR2 is YFSETQ. The CDR3 runs to 16 residues. V trimming: 7 bases; J trimming: 5 bases; junction bases outside the gene matches: 13. Here the CDR3 DNA reads TGCGCCAGCTCCTTGATGACAGGGGGCAGAGGAGATACGCAGTATTTT. Translated, it gives CASSLMTGGRGDTQYF.

The chain employs TRBV28 and TRBJ1-4; tentative D call: TRBD1 (5 bases). The CDR3 sequence is 14 residues long. V shed 7 bases and J shed 0 bases, with 9 bases lying between them. Germline values: CDR1 MDHEN, CDR2 SYDVKM. CDR3 loop: CASMDNPTNEKLFF. CDR3 coding DNA: TGTGCCAGCATGGACAATCCAACTAATGAAAAACTGTTTTTT.

The gene calls are TRBV9 and TRBJ2-1, with a possible D match to TRBD1 (7 bases). This CDR3 comprises 15 residues. Germline CDR1 reads SGDLS; CDR2 reads YYNGEE. V lost 4 bases and J 4 bases, leaving 15 bases between the germline ends. DNA of the CDR3: TGTGCCAGCAGCTTCCAGGGGGGCCGATACAATGAGCAGTTCTTC. Its protein product is CASSFQGGRYNEQFF.

The V call is TRBV18, the J call TRBJ2-5; D call uncertain. The CDR3 is 15 amino acids. The germline V gene has CDR1 KGHSH and CDR2 LQKENI. The V gene lost 1 base and the J gene lost 1 base, with 10 bases spanning the gap. In DNA form, the CDR3 reads TGTGCCAGCTCACCACTAGTGGTAGCCCAAGAGACCCAGTACTTC. This encodes CASSPLVVAQETQYF.

V and J are TRBV7-9 and TRBJ1-2; TRBD1 agrees at 9 bases. The ends lost 4 bases at V and 2 bases at J; junction bases unmatched: 5. Germline V CDR1 and CDR2: SEHNR, FQNEAQ (reference sequence). The CDR3 is made up of 15 amino acids. The CDR3 DNA reads as TGTGCCAGCAGCTATAAGACAGGGGGAAACTATGGCTACACCTTC. Residues: CASSYKTGGNYGYTF.

The chain couples TRBV24-1 to TRBJ1-2; D call uncertain. The germline V gene encodes CDR1 KGHDR and CDR2 SFDVKD. V was shortened by 2 bases and J by 3 bases, with 9 bases between the two germline ends. The CDR3 extends over 14 amino acids. DNA of the CDR3: TGTGCCACCAGTGATTCAACAACCTACTATGGCTACACCTTC. This sequence encodes CATSDSTTYYGYTF.

In DNA, the CDR3 is TGTGCCAGCAGCCCGAACAGGAGCCTAAACACTGAAGCTTTCTTT. Amino acids: CASSPNRSLNTEAFF. V usage is TRBV5-4 and J usage is TRBJ1-1, with a possible D match to TRBD1 (5 bases). This CDR3 contains 15 residues. Germline V gene data show CDR1 as SGHNT and CDR2 as YYREEE (reference sequence). Deletions cut 4 bases from V and 2 bases from J, with 15 bases between. Looking up the rest from reference TRBV5-4 and TRBJ1-1 gives the full variable domain: ETGVTQSPTHLIKTRGQQVTLRCSSQSGHNTVSWYQQALGQGPQFIFQYYREEENGRGNFPPRFSGLQFPNYSSELNVNALELDDSALYLCASSPNRSLNTEAFFGQGTRLTVV.

The table lists this clone with a count of one. This rearrangement joins TRBV30 to TRBJ1-5; D is undetermined. Germline V gene lookup returns CDR1 GTSNPN and CDR2 SVGIG (reference sequence). Trimming removed 0 bases from V and 5 bases from J, with 11 bases in between. The CDR3 sequence is 14 residues long. The CDR3 DNA sequence: TGTGCCTGGAGTGTACAAGGAGGCTATCAGCCCCAGCATTTT. Translating gives CAWSVQGGYQPQHF.

This clone was found a few times. The V call is TRBV28, the J call TRBJ1-6; D perhaps matches TRBD1 (5 bases). The V and J ends lost 10 bases and 7 bases respectively, with 14 bases between them. Germline V CDR1 and CDR2: MDHEN, SYDVKM. This CDR3 region has 13 residues. As DNA, the CDR3 is TGTGCCACCCGGGGGAGGGGCAATTCACCCCTCCACTTT. As protein: CATRGRGNSPLHF.

Points on this clone: The same CDR3 also results from other DNA sequences found in this sample. This chain joins TRBV10-3 and TRBJ1-2; 7 bases match TRBD1. The length of the CDR3 is 14 residues. V trimming: 0 bases; J trimming: 4 bases; junction bases outside the gene matches: 2. The V gene's germline CDR1 is ENHRY and CDR2 SYGVKD. Here the CDR3 DNA reads TGTGCCATCAGTGAGTCGGGACAGCTCTATGGCTACACCTTC. Amino acid sequence: CAISESGQLYGYTF.

The chain combines TRBV24-1 with TRBJ1-4; TRBD1 aligns across 9 bases. V was clipped by 3 bases and J by 10 bases; unmatched bases: 5. CDR1 and CDR2 from the germline V gene are KGHDR and SFDVKD. The CDR3 has 14 residues. The CDR3 loop is CATSDPTGGGKLFF. The DNA for the CDR3 is TGTGCCACCAGTGATCCGACAGGGGGGGGAAAACTGTTTTTT.

The J gene is TRBJ1-1, the V gene TRBV4-1; D call uncertain. V lost 1 base and J lost 1, with 16 bases in between. The CDR3 has 17 residues. The germline CDR1 and CDR2 sequences are MGHRA and YSYEKL. Here the CDR3 DNA reads TGCGCCAGCAGCCAAGGAGGGCAGGTTAGGCCGAACACTGAAGCTTTCTTT. It yields the protein CASSQGGQVRPNTEAFF.

This chain uses TRBV5-4 with TRBJ1-1, with TRBD1 matching 10 bases. With 7 bases clipped from V and 1 base from J, the junction kept 4 bases outside the gene matches. The CDR3 has 14 amino acids. Per the germline V gene, CDR1 is SGHNT and CDR2 is YYREEE (reference sequence). CDR3 DNA: TGTGCCAGCGGGGACAGGGGAAAGAACACTGAAGCTTTCTTT. Protein product: CASGDRGKNTEAFF.

This chain connects TRBV5-1 to TRBJ1-6, with D hard to call. The length of the CDR3 is 14 residues. Trimming shortened V by 0 bases and J by 6 bases, and 7 bases separated the two germline ends. Germline CDR1 SGHRS, CDR2 YFSETQ. The CDR3 is CASSLDGVNSPLHF. In nucleotides, the CDR3 is TGCGCCAGCAGCTTGGACGGGGTTAATTCACCCCTCCACTTT.

The CDR3 loop is CASSPHSGSQGEAFF. CDR3 coding DNA: TGTGCCAGCAGTCCCCATAGTGGCTCTCAGGGTGAAGCTTTCTTT. V usage is TRBV6-6 and J usage is TRBJ1-1; D might be TRBD1 (5 bases). The V end was cut by 5 bases, the J end by 7 bases, with 20 bases between. CDR1 is MNHNY and CDR2 is SVGAGI in the germline V gene (reference sequence). The CDR3 covers 15 residues.